This TCR beta chain appears in the sequencing data of a study of OX40 agonist ivuxolimab in advanced cancers. About the research overall: Ivuxolimab is a fully human IgG2 antibody that activates OX40 (CD134). Treatment received earlier with anti-PD-1, anti-PD-L1 or anti-CTLA-4 agents was allowed, and under 50% had some. The study enrolled dose-escalation patients with hepatocellular carcinoma, melanoma, renal cell or head and neck cancer.

CDR1 and CDR2 (germline): MNHEY, SVGAGI. CDR3 length: 14 residues. V lost 2 bases, J lost 5 bases, and 12 bases lay in between. Produced via immunoSEQ multiplex PCR; TCRdb's table is partial and in-frame only. Of about 93,000 clones in the sample, roughly nine tenths were seen once. This clone was recorded once. At the DNA level, this CDR3 is encoded by other sequences in the same sample as well. This receptor was taken from an adult with an advanced solid tumor such as melanoma, head and neck, liver or kidney cancer. This chain links TRBV6-5 with TRBJ2-5; either TRBD1 or TRBD2 may fit D (6 bases each). This sample comprised CD4+ or CD8+ T cells sorted from blood, obtained in a trial of the OX40 agonist ivuxolimab. Here the CDR3 DNA reads TGTGCCAGCAGTTACGGACGAGGGGGGGAGACCCAGTACTTC. Its protein product is CASSYGRGGETQYF.